This T cell receptor (beta chain) is drawn from a study of T cell clonotyping in hematopoietic cell transplantation. Across the study: Recipients' pretransplant samples followed cytoreduction.

Turning to this clone: Its target is unknown.

Assay used: immunoSEQ multiplex PCR; TCRdb lists only in-frame clones, some missing. The sample records roughly 45,000 clones, about nine tenths being singletons. General observations from the study: Pathologically expanded recipient clonotypes increased progressively from day 30 to day 180 as diversity fell. Graft donor and pretransplant recipient Inverse Simpson Index values predicted broader posttransplant TCR diversity.

The V segment lost 3 bases and the J segment 6 bases; nucleotides outside the gene matches: 2. The CDR3 spans 13 residues. Germline CDR1 and CDR2: SGHNT and YYREEE (reference sequence). This sample's time point: recipient sample about 28 days before transplant, after cytoreduction. V and J are TRBV5-4 and TRBJ1-2, with TRBD1 matching over 10 bases. This sequence was found in a man between 60 and 75 years old with biphenotypic leukemia. Some clones in this sample may be carry-over from other donors' samples. Specimen: peripheral blood mononuclear cells, collected before stem cell transplant. The CDR3 loop reads CASSSGTGDGYTF. For the CDR3, the DNA is TGTGCCAGCAGCTCCGGGACAGGGGATGGCTACACCTTC.